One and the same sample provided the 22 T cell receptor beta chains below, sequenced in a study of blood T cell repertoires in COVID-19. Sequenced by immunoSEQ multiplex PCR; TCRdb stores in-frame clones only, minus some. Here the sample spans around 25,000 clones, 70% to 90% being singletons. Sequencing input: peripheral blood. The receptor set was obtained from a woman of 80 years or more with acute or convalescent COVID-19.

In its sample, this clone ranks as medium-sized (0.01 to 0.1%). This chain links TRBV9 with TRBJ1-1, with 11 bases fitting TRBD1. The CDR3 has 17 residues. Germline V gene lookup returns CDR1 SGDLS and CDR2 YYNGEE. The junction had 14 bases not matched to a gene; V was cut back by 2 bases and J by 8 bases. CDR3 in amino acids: CASSVGTGGILSPEAFF. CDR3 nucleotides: TGTGCCAGCAGCGTTGGGACAGGGGGAATCCTTTCTCCCGAAGCTTTCTTT.

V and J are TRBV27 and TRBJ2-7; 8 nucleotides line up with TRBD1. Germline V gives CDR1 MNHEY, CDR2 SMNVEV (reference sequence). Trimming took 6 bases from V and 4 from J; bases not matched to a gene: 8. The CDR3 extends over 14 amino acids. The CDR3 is CASRAGTGKYEQYF. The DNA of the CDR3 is TGTGCCAGCAGAGCCGGGACAGGCAAGTACGAGCAGTACTTC.

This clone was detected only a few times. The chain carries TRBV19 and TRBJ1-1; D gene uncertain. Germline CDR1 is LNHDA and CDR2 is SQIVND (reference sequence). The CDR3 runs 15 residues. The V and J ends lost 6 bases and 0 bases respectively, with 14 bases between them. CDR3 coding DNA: TGTGCCAGTAGCAAGGACGGGAGACTGAACACTGAAGCTTTCTTT. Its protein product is CASSKDGRLNTEAFF.

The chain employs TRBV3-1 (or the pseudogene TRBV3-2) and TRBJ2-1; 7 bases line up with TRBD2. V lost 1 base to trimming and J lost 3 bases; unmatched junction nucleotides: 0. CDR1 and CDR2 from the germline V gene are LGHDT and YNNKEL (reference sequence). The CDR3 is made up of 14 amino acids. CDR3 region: CASSQGTSYNEQFF. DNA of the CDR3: TGTGCCAGCAGCCAAGGGACTAGCTACAATGAGCAGTTCTTC.

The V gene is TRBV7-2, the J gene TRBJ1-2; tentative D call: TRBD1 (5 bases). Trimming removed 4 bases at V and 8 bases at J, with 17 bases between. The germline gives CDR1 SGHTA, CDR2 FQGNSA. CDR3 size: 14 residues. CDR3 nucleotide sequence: TGTGCCAGCAGCTACTTTTTAGGGGTGGAGGGCTACACCTTC. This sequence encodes CASSYFLGVEGYTF.

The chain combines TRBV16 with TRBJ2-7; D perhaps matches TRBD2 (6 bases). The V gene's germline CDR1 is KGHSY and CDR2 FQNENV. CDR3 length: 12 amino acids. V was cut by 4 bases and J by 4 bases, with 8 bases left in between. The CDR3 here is CASSLRGYEQYF. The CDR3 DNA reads TGTGCCAGCAGCCTCCGGGGGTACGAGCAGTACTTC.

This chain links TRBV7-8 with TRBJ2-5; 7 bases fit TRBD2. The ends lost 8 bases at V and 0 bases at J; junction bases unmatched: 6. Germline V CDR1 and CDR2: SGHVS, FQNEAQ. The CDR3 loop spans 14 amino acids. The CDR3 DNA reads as TGTGCCAGCCGAAAGCGGGGCTACCAAGAGACCCAGTACTTC. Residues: CASRKRGYQETQYF.

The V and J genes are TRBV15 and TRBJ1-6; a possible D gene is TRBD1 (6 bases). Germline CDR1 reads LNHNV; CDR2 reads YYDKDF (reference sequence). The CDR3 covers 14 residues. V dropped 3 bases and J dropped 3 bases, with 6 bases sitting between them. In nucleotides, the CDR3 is TGTGCCACCAGCAGCAGGGGCTATAATTCACCCCTCCACTTT. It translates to CATSSRGYNSPLHF.

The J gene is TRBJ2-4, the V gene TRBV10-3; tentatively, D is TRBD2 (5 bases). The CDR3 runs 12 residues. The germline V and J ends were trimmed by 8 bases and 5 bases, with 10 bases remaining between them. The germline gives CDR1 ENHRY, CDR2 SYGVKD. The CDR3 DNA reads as TGTGCCATCGGTAAGGAGGAAAACATTCAGTACTTC. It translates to CAIGKEENIQYF.

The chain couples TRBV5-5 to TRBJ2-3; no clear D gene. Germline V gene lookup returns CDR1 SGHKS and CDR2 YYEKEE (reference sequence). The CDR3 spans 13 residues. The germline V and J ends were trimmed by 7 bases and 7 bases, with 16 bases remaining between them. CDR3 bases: TGTGCCAGCGATATCGGGTGGCCCTATACGCAGTATTTT. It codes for CASDIGWPYTQYF.

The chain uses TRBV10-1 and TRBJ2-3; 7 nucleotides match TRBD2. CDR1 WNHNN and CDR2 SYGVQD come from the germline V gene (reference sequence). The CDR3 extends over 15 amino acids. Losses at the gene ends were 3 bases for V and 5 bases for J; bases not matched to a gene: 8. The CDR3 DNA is TGCGCCAGCAGTGACGGGAGGACTGGGGGAGATACGCAGTATTTT. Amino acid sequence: CASSDGRTGGDTQYF.

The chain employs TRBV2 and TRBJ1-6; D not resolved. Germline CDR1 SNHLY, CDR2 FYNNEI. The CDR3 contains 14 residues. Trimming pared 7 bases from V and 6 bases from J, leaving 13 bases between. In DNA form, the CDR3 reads TGTGCCAGCACCACCCGCGCGCGTAATTCACCCCTCCACTTT. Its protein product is CASTTRARNSPLHF.

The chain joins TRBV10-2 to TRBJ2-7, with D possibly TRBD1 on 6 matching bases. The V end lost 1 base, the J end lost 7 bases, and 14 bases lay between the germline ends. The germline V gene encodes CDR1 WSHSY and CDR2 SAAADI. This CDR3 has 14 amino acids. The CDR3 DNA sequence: TGCGCCAGCAGTGAGTTCAACAGGGTGGGAGAGCAGTACTTC. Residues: CASSEFNRVGEQYF.

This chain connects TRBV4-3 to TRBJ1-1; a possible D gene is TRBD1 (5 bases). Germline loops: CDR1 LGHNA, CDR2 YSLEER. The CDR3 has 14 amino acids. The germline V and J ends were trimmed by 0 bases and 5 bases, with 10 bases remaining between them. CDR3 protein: CASSQDSGVTEAFF. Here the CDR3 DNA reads TGCGCCAGCAGCCAAGATTCGGGGGTAACTGAAGCTTTCTTT.

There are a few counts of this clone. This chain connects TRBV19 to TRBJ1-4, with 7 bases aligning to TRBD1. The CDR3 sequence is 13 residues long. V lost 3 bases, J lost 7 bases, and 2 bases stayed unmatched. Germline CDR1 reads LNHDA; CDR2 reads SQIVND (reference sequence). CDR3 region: CASSIRTGEKLFF. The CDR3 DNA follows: TGTGCCAGTAGTATCAGGACAGGTGAAAAACTGTTTTTT. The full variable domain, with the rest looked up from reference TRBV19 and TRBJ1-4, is DGGITQSPKYLFRKEGQNVTLSCEQNLNHDAMYWYRQDPGQGLRLIYYSQIVNDFQKGDIAEGYSVSREKKESFPLTVTSAQKNPTAFYLCASSIRTGEKLFFGSGTQLSVL.

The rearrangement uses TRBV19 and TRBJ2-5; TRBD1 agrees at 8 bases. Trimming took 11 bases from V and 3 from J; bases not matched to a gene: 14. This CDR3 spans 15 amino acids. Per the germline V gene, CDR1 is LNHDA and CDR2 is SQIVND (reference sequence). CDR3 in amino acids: CAGKGIRQGKETQYF. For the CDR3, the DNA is TGTGCCGGAAAGGGTATTCGACAGGGGAAAGAGACCCAGTACTTC.

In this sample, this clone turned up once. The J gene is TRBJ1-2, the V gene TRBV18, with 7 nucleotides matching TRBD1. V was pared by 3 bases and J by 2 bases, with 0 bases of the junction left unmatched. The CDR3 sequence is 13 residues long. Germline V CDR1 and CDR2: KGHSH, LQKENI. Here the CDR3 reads CASSPTGNYGYTF. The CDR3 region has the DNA TGTGCCAGCTCACCGACAGGGAACTATGGCTACACCTTC.

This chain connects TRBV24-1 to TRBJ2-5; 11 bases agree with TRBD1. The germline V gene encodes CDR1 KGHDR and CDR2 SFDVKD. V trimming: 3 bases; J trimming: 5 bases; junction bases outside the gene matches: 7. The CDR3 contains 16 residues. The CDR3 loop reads CATSDSGTGGYETQYF. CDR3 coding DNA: TGTGCCACCAGTGATAGCGGGACAGGGGGATATGAGACCCAGTACTTC.

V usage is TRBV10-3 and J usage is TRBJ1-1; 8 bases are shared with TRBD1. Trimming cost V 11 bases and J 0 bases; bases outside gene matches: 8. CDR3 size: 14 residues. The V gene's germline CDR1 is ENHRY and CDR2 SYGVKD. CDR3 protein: CAVRGDRLNTEAFF. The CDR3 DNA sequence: TGTGCCGTCCGAGGGGACAGGTTGAACACTGAAGCTTTCTTT.

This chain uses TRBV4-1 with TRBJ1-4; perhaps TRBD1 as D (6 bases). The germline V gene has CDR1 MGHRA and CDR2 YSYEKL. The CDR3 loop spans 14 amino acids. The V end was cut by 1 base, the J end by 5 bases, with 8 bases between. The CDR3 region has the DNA TGCGCCAGCAGCCAAGTGGGGGCGAATGAAAAACTGTTTTTT. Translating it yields CASSQVGANEKLFF.

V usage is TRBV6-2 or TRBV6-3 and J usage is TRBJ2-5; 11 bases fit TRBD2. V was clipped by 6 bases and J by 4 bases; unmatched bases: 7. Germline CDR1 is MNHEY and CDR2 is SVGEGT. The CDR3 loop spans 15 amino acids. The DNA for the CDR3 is TGTGCCAGCAGCAAACTAGCGGGAGTGTCAGAGACCCAGTACTTC. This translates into CASSKLAGVSETQYF.

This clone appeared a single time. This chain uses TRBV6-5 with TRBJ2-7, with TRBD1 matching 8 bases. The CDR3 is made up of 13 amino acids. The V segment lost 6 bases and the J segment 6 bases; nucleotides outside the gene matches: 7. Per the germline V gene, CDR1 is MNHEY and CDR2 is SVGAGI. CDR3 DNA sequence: TGTGCCAGCAGAACGACAGGGGTAGGCGAGCAGTACTTC. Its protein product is CASRTTGVGEQYF.